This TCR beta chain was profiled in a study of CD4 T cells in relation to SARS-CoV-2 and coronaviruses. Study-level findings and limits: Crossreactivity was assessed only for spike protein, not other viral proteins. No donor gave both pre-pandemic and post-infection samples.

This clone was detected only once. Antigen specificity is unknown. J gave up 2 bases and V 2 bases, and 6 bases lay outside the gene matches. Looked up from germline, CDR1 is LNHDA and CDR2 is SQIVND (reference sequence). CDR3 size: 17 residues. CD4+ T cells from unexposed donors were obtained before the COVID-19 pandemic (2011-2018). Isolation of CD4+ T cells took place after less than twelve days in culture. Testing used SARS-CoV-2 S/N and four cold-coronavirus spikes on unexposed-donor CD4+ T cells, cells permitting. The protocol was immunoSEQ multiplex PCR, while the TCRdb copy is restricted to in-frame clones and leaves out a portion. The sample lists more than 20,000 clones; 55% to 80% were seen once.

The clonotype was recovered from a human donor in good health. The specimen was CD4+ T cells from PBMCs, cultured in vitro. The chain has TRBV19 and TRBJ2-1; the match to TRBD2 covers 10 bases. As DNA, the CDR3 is TGTGCCAGTAGTATAACGAGCGGGGGGGTCCCCTACAATGAGCAGTTCTTC. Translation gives CASSITSGGVPYNEQFF.